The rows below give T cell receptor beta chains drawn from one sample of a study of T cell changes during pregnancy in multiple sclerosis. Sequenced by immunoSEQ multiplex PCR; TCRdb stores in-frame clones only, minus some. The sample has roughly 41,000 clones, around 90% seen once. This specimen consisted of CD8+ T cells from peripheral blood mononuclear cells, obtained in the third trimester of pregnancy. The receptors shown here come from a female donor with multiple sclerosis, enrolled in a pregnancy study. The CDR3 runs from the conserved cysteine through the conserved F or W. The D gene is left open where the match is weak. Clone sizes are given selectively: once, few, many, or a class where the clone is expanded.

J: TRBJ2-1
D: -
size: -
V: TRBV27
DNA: TGTGCCAGCAGTCCCCTAGAAATCCTGCTTAACAATGAGCAGTTCTTC
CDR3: CASSPLEILLNNEQFF

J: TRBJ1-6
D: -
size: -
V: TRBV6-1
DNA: TGTGCCAGCAGTCCGCCGAACGGTTCACCCCTCCACTTT
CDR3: CASSPPNGSPLHF

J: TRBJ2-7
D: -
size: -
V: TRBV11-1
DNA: TGTGCCAGCAGCCCGTCTGGCGGAGCTTTAGAGCAGTACTTC
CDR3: CASSPSGGALEQYF

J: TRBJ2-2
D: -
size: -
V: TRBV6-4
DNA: TGTGCCAGCAGCCCCAGGGAGGCCGGGGAGCTGTTTTTT
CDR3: CASSPREAGELFF

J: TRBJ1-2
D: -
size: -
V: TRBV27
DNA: TGTGCCAGCAGTTTCATGGGGCAGGGATACAACTATGGCTACACCTTC
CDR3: CASSFMGQGYNYGYTF

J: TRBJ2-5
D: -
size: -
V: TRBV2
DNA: TGTGCCAGCACGCGGGCAGGGGGGCCGGAGACCCAGTACTTC
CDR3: CASTRAGGPETQYF

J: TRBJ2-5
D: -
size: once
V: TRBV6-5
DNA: TGTGCCAGCAGTTACTCTAGGGGGACCCAAGAGACCCAGTACTTC
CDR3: CASSYSRGTQETQYF

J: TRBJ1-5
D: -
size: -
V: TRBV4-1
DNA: TGCGCCAGCAGCCGGGGGGGCCCTAGCAATCAGCCCCAGCATTTT
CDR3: CASSRGGPSNQPQHF

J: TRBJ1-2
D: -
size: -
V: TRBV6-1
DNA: TGTGCCAGCAGGGAGGGGCCCCTCTGGGGCTACACCTTC
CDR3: CASREGPLWGYTF

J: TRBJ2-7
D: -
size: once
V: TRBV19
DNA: TGTGCCAGTAGTATTTGGGCTACAGGTTCCTACGAGCAGTACTTC
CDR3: CASSIWATGSYEQYF

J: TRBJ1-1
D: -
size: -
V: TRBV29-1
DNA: TGCAGCGTAGTGGACAGTTACCGAGAAGCTTTCTTT
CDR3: CSVVDSYREAFF

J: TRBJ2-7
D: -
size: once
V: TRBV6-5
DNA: TGTGCCAGCAGTTACTCGCTCACTGCCCCCTACGAGCAGTACTTC
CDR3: CASSYSLTAPYEQYF

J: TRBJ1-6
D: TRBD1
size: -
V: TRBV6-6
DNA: TGTGCCAGCCTTATTGGACAGGGGAATTCACCCCTCCACTTT
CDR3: CASLIGQGNSPLHF

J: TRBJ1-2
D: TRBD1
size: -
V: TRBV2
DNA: TGTGCCAGCAGTGGGTCCGGGACAGGCTATTATGGCTACACCTTC
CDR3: CASSGSGTGYYGYTF

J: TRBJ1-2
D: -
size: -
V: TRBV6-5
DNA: TGTGCCAGCAGTTACGAGGACAGCTATGGCTACACCTTC
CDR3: CASSYEDSYGYTF

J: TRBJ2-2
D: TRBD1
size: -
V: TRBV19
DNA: TGTGCCACAAGCAACAGGGGTTGGGCCGGGGAGCTGTTTTTT
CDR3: CATSNRGWAGELFF

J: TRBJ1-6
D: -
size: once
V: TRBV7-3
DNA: TGTGCCAGCAGCTCGGGACTTCATTCACCCCTCCACTTT
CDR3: CASSSGLHSPLHF

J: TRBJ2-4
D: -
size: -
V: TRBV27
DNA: TGTGCCAGCAGTGGGGGGAAGCTAGCCAAAAACATTCAGTACTTC
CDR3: CASSGGKLAKNIQYF

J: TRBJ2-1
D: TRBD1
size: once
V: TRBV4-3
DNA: TGCGCCAGCAGCCTTTACCGGGACAGGGGGCGAAGCGCCTACAATGAGCAGTTCTTC
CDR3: CASSLYRDRGRSAYNEQFF

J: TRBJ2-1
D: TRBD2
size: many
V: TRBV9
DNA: TGTGCCAGCAGCGCGGGACTATGGGCGGGGGGCTCCTACAATGAGCAGTTCTTC
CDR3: CASSAGLWAGGSYNEQFF

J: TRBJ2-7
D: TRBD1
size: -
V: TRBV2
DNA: TGTGCCAGCAGGGGACAGCCAGCCTACGAGCAGTACTTC
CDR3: CASRGQPAYEQYF

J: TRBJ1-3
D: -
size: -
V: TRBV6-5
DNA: TGTGCCAGCAGTTACTCGGGGCAGGACTCTGGAAACACCATATATTTT
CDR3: CASSYSGQDSGNTIYF